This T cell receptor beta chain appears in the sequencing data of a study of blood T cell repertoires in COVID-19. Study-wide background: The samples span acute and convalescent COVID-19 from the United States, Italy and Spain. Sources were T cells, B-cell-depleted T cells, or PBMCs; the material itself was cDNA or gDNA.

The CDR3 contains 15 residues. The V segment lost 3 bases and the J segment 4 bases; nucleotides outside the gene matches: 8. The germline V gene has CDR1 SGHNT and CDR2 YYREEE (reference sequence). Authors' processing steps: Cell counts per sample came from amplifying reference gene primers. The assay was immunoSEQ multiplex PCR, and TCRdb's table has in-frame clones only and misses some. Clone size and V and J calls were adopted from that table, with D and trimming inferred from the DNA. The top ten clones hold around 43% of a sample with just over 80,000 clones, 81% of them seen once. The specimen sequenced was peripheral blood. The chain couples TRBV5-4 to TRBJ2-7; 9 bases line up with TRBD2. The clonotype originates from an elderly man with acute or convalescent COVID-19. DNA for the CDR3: TGTGCCAGCAGCTCCCTATTAACTAGCGGGTACGAGCAGTACTTC. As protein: CASSSLLTSGYEQYF.